A selection of T cell receptor beta chains follows, all from one sample in a study of Ad26.COV2.S vaccination and SARS-CoV-2 variants. Using immunoSEQ multiplex PCR, the repertoire was profiled, and TCRdb retains in-frame clones only, with some absent. The sample has about 250,000 clones, about 90% seen once. The sample was peripheral blood, taken in a trial of Ad26.COV2.S vaccine versus placebo. These receptors originate from a person between 18 and 65 years old who received the Ad26.COV2.S COVID-19 vaccine or a placebo. The CDR3 runs from the conserved cysteine through the conserved F or W. A D gene is named only where the DNA matches it firmly. Clone size, where shown, is once, few, many, or a class for clones that have expanded.

CASSLFPESWTEAFF,TGTGCCAGCAGCTTATTTCCAGAGAGCTGGACTGAAGCTTTCTTT,NA,TRBJ1-1,TRBV7-9,15,NA
CASQGYSYNEQFF,TGTGCCAGTCAAGGCTACTCCTACAATGAGCAGTTCTTC,NA,TRBJ2-1,TRBV19,13,NA
CASSFYPSGRSYEQYF,TGTGCCAGCAGCTTTTACCCGAGCGGGAGGAGTTACGAGCAGTACTTC,NA,TRBJ2-7,TRBV7-2,16,TRBD2
CASSQGIDTQYF,TGTGCCAGCAGCCAAGGGATCGATACGCAGTATTTT,few,TRBJ2-3,TRBV3-1/TRBV3-2,12,NA
CASSSPAGAGRGYTF,TGTGCCAGCAGCTCCCCAGCGGGGGCGGGAAGAGGCTACACCTTC,NA,TRBJ1-2,TRBV5-4,15,NA
CASSPGTGGNQPQHF,TGTGCCAGCTCACCAGGTACAGGGGGGAATCAGCCCCAGCATTTT,NA,TRBJ1-5,TRBV18,15,TRBD1
CASSSRLQAFF,TGTGCCAGCAGCTCCAGGCTACAAGCTTTCTTT,NA,TRBJ1-1,TRBV7-9,11,NA
CASSSGVLSGNTIYF,TGTGCCAGCAGCTCAGGGGTTCTCTCTGGAAACACCATATATTTT,NA,TRBJ1-3,TRBV27,15,NA
CASSYKVPGLDEQYF,TGTGCCAGCAGTTACAAAGTGCCAGGTTTGGACGAGCAGTACTTC,NA,TRBJ2-7,TRBV14,15,NA
CASSQLLAGHNEQFF,TGTGCCAGCAGCCAATTACTAGCGGGCCACAATGAGCAGTTCTTC,NA,TRBJ2-1,TRBV7-2,15,TRBD2
CAISEQGTDSPLHF,TGTGCCATCAGCGAGCAGGGCACTGATTCACCCCTCCACTTT,NA,TRBJ1-6,TRBV10-3,14,NA
CASSLEGGNTEAFF,TGTGCCAGCAGCTTAGAAGGGGGGAACACTGAAGCTTTCTTT,NA,TRBJ1-1,TRBV7-9,14,NA
CASSLDAGASYNEQFF,TGCGCCAGCAGCTTGGACGCGGGAGCGTCCTACAATGAGCAGTTCTTC,NA,TRBJ2-1,TRBV5-1,16,TRBD2
CASSPFLRGGQETQYF,TGTGCCAGCTCACCATTTTTGAGGGGGGGACAAGAGACCCAGTACTTC,NA,TRBJ2-5,TRBV18,16,NA
CASSRLADVKFF,TGTGCCAGCAGTAGGCTAGCGGACGTAAAGTTCTTC,once,TRBJ2-1,TRBV2,12,TRBD2
CASMTASGRATNEQFF,TGTGCCAGCATGACGGCTAGCGGGAGGGCTACGAATGAGCAGTTCTTC,NA,TRBJ2-1,TRBV2,16,TRBD2
CASSPSGSLNYGYTF,TGTGCCAGCAGTCCCTCAGGGAGCCTAAACTATGGCTACACCTTC,few,TRBJ1-2,TRBV6-5,15,NA
CASSLGISPNEQFF,TGTGCCAGCAGCTTAGGCATTAGTCCGAATGAGCAGTTCTTC,NA,TRBJ2-1,TRBV7-9,14,NA
CAILGPLANTGELFF,TGTGCCATCCTTGGTCCACTAGCGAACACCGGGGAGCTGTTTTTT,once,TRBJ2-2,TRBV28,15,NA
CASSELTPGQAGEQYF,TGCGCCAGCAGTGAGTTAACTCCGGGACAGGCGGGGGAGCAGTACTTC,NA,TRBJ2-7,TRBV10-1,16,TRBD1
CASLGYLGSSGSRDDEQYF,TGCGCCAGCCTCGGGTATCTGGGATCTAGCGGGTCCCGGGACGACGAGCAGTACTTC,NA,TRBJ2-7,TRBV10-2,19,TRBD2
CASSTSGRAHYEQYF,TGTGCCAGCAGTACTAGCGGGAGAGCCCACTACGAGCAGTACTTC,NA,TRBJ2-7,TRBV2,15,TRBD2
CASSPTYEQYF,TGTGCCAGCAGCCCTACCTACGAGCAGTACTTC,NA,TRBJ2-7,TRBV7-9,11,NA
CAISEWGTRNTIYF,TGTGCCATCAGTGAGTGGGGGACCAGAAACACCATATATTTT,NA,TRBJ1-3,TRBV10-3,14,NA
CASSQLTGDYGYTF,TGTGCCAGCAGCCAGCTGACAGGGGATTATGGCTACACCTTC,NA,TRBJ1-2,TRBV3-1/TRBV3-2,14,TRBD1
CASSLSGGWEKLFF,TGTGCCAGCAGCCTTTCCGGGGGTTGGGAAAAACTGTTTTTT,NA,TRBJ1-4,TRBV5-8,14,NA
CASSLVGVAGSPLHF,TGCGCCAGCAGCCTCGTGGGGGTGGCAGGTTCACCCCTCCACTTT,NA,TRBJ1-6,TRBV5-1,15,NA
CASSESGTGKEKLFF,TGTGCCAGCAGTGAATCCGGGACAGGGAAAGAAAAACTGTTTTTT,few,TRBJ1-4,TRBV25-1,15,TRBD1
CASSYSWTGSAEKLFF,TGTGCCAGCAGTTACTCGTGGACAGGGAGTGCTGAAAAACTGTTTTTT,NA,TRBJ1-4,TRBV6-5,16,TRBD1
CASSLEGLDTQYF,TGTGCCAGCAGCTTAGAGGGGTTGGATACGCAGTATTTT,NA,TRBJ2-3,TRBV11-2,13,NA
CASSRGAGNTIYF,TGTGCCAGCAGCCGTGGAGCCGGAAACACCATATATTTT,NA,TRBJ1-3,TRBV11-1,13,NA
CASNQGGGTEAFF,TGTGCCAGTAACCAGGGGGGGGGCACTGAAGCTTTCTTT,NA,TRBJ1-1,TRBV12-3/TRBV12-4,13,TRBD1
CASSFNRNTEAFF,TGTGCCAGCAGCTTCAACAGGAACACTGAAGCTTTCTTT,NA,TRBJ1-1,TRBV7-9,13,NA
CASTGGSYNSPLHF,TGTGCCAGCACGGGCGGGTCCTATAATTCACCCCTCCACTTT,NA,TRBJ1-6,TRBV28,14,NA
CASSLSGRLNEQYF,TGTGCCAGCAGCCTTAGCGGGAGGTTGAACGAGCAGTACTTC,NA,TRBJ2-7,TRBV7-2,14,TRBD2
CASSLGGIVGTDTQYF,TGTGCCAGCAGCTTAGGGGGGATAGTAGGCACAGATACGCAGTATTTT,NA,TRBJ2-3,TRBV7-7,16,NA
CASSRQENYEQYF,TGCGCCAGCTCCCGGCAGGAGAACTACGAGCAGTACTTC,NA,TRBJ2-7,TRBV5-1,13,NA
CASSVTSGSQETQYF,TGTGCCAGCAGCGTGACTAGCGGAAGCCAAGAGACCCAGTACTTC,NA,TRBJ2-5,TRBV11-2,15,TRBD2
CASSFLTEAFF,TGTGCCAGCAGCTTCTTAACTGAAGCTTTCTTT,NA,TRBJ1-1,TRBV7-9,11,NA
CAISGTGIYGYTF,TGTGCCATCAGTGGGACAGGGATATATGGCTACACCTTC,NA,TRBJ1-2,TRBV10-3,13,TRBD1
CASSYGGGYGYTF,TGTGCCAGCAGTTACGGGGGCGGCTATGGCTACACCTTC,NA,TRBJ1-2,TRBV6-5,13,NA
CASSRRDIDNSPLHF,TGTGCCAGTAGTAGACGGGACATAGATAATTCACCCCTCCACTTT,NA,TRBJ1-6,TRBV19,15,NA
CANLAGTGYNEQFF,TGTGCCAACCTAGCGGGAACGGGCTACAATGAGCAGTTCTTC,NA,TRBJ2-1,TRBV2,14,TRBD2
CASSISRGMNTEAFF,TGTGCCAGTAGTATTTCGCGGGGTATGAACACTGAAGCTTTCTTT,NA,TRBJ1-1,TRBV19,15,NA
CASSPRDGTEAFF,TGTGCCAGCTCACCTAGGGACGGGACTGAAGCTTTCTTT,NA,TRBJ1-1,TRBV18,13,NA
CASSQGSGLQRGYTF,TGTGCCAGCAGCCAGGGTTCCGGGCTCCAGCGGGGCTACACCTTC,NA,TRBJ1-2,TRBV3-1/TRBV3-2,15,NA
CASSPQGATGNTIYF,TGTGCCAGCTCACCACAGGGGGCGACTGGAAACACCATATATTTT,NA,TRBJ1-3,TRBV18,15,TRBD1
CATSREKLAGRETQYF,TGTGCCACCAGCAGAGAGAAGCTAGCGGGACGAGAGACCCAGTACTTC,NA,TRBJ2-5,TRBV15,16,TRBD2
CAAGLNSGANVLTF,TGTGCCGCCGGACTGAACTCTGGGGCCAACGTCCTGACTTTC,once,TRBJ2-6,TRBV10-3,14,NA
CATSGDTYSNQPQHF,TGTGCAACCTCGGGGGACACCTATAGCAATCAGCCCCAGCATTTT,NA,TRBJ1-5,TRBV12-2,15,NA
CASSLGLAGAYEQYF,TGTGCCAGCAGCTTAGGGCTAGCGGGGGCCTACGAGCAGTACTTC,NA,TRBJ2-7,TRBV7-3,15,TRBD2
CSASKIQAYNEQFF,TGCAGTGCTAGTAAAATACAGGCTTACAATGAGCAGTTCTTC,NA,TRBJ2-1,TRBV20-1,14,NA
CSASRAGTYEQYF,TGCAGTGCTAGTAGGGCCGGGACCTACGAGCAGTACTTC,NA,TRBJ2-7,TRBV20-1,13,NA